Below are 10 T cell receptor beta chains sequenced from a single sample in a study of T-cell memory formation after mild COVID-19. MiXCR was run by TCRdb on the 5' RACE reads, yielding one entry per CDR3 protein. The sample contains over 250,000 distinct CDR3 sequences, about a sixth of which appear only once. The sample taken for sequencing was PBMCs or a T cell subset sorted from them (not recorded which). The receptors derive from a man aged 18-30 years who had mild COVID-19 (a few samples of this study predate the infection). Cell type and time point are not known.

This clonotype appeared a single time. V usage is TRBV7-2 and J usage is TRBJ1-2; 7 nucleotides line up with TRBD1. Germline-derived CDR1 and CDR2 are SGHTA and FQGNSA. V trimming: 3 bases; J trimming: 7 bases; junction bases outside the gene matches: 8. The CDR3 covers 14 residues. The CDR3 here is CASSFLRGQSGYTF. The CDR3 DNA sequence: TGTGCCAGCAGCTTCCTCCGGGGACAGAGTGGCTACACCTTC.

The V call is TRBV2, the J call TRBJ1-1; no definite D call. Trimming cost V 9 bases and J 5 bases, with 16 bases left between them. Germline V lookup: CDR1 SNHLY, CDR2 FYNNEI. This CDR3 contains 13 residues. CDR3 nucleotide sequence: TGTGCCAGTACAGAGGGATCCTGGACTGAAGCTTTCTTT. Protein product: CASTEGSWTEAFF.

The chain is built from TRBV30 and TRBJ1-1; possibly TRBD1 for D (5 bases). The germline gives CDR1 GTSNPN, CDR2 SVGIG (reference sequence). Between the trimmed V and J ends, which lost 4 bases and 4 bases, there was a span of 10 bases. The length of the CDR3 is 12 residues. In DNA form, the CDR3 reads TGTGCCTGGACCAGGGTGAGCACTGAAGCTTTCTTT. As protein: CAWTRVSTEAFF.

This clonotype was seen only a few times. The V call is TRBV5-1, the J call TRBJ1-1, with TRBD1 matching 8 bases. CDR1 is SGHRS and CDR2 is YFSETQ in the germline V gene. Losses at the gene ends were 2 bases for V and 4 bases for J; bases not matched to a gene: 4. CDR3 length: 14 residues. CDR3 loop: CASSFIRGLTEAFF. The CDR3 DNA reads TGCGCCAGCAGCTTCATCAGGGGGCTCACTGAAGCTTTCTTT.

The V call is TRBV29-1, the J call TRBJ2-3, with D perhaps matching TRBD1 (5 bases). The CDR3 consists of 13 residues. Trimming cost V 3 bases and J 5 bases, with 12 bases left between them. Germline V lookup: CDR1 SQVTM, CDR2 ANQGSEA. The CDR3 here is CSVESLTGDTQYF. For the CDR3, the DNA is TGCAGCGTTGAGAGCCTTACAGGAGATACGCAGTATTTT.

The chain joins TRBV7-6 to TRBJ2-5; no reliable D call. Germline V gene data show CDR1 as SGHVS and CDR2 as FNYEAQ. This CDR3 spans 15 amino acids. Trimming cost V 0 bases and J 4 bases, with 12 bases left between them. The DNA for the CDR3 is TGTGCCAGCAGCTTAGCTTACGGGTTAGGAGAGACCCAGTACTTC. It translates to CASSLAYGLGETQYF.

This clonotype was counted between two and nine times. CDR3 residues: CASSLSVNYGYTF. The CDR3 DNA is TGTGCCAGCAGTTTATCCGTCAACTATGGCTACACCTTC. The V gene is TRBV27, the J gene TRBJ1-2; D not resolved. The CDR3 consists of 13 residues. Trimming removed 0 bases from V and 2 bases from J, with 4 bases in between. The germline CDR1 and CDR2 sequences are MNHEY and SMNVEV (reference sequence).

This clonotype was picked up a small number of times. The gene calls are TRBV4-2 and TRBJ2-3; 11 bases are shared with TRBD2. The germline gives CDR1 LGHNA, CDR2 YNFKEQ. V dropped 0 bases and J dropped 6; count of bases not matched to a gene: 8. The CDR3 is made up of 17 amino acids. CDR3 protein: CASSQDLASGGMDTQYF. The CDR3 DNA sequence: TGTGCCAGCAGCCAAGACCTAGCTAGCGGGGGGATGGATACGCAGTATTTT.

Notes on this clonotype: One end of the junction fails to match germline, which may point to a read error. The chain carries TRBV5-6 and TRBJ2-2; possible D gene TRBD2, 5 bases. The CDR3 length is 12 residues. Looked up from germline, CDR1 is SGHDT and CDR2 is YYEEEE. The CDR3 bases are TGTGCCAGCAGCTTGACCCCCGGGGAGCTGCTTTTT. The encoded protein is CASSLTPGELLF.

The chain couples TRBV7-2 to TRBJ2-7; tentative D call: TRBD2 (6 bases). CDR1 and CDR2 (germline): SGHTA, FQGNSA. V lost 4 bases to trimming and J lost 0 bases, with 10 bases between them. The CDR3 runs to 14 residues. CDR3: CASSWTGASYEQYF. CDR3 DNA sequence: TGTGCCAGCAGCTGGACGGGAGCCTCCTACGAGCAGTACTTC. Filled out from reference TRBV7-2 and TRBJ2-7, the complete variable domain reads GAGVSQSPSNKVTEKGKDVELRCDPISGHTALYWYRQSLGQGLEFLIYFQGNSAPDKSGLPSDRFSAERTGGSVSTLTIQRTQQEDSAVYLCASSWTGASYEQYFGPGTRLTVT.